These T cell receptor beta chains were read from a single sample in a study of blood T cell repertoires in COVID-19. The data were produced by immunoSEQ multiplex PCR, yet TCRdb's version contains in-frame clones alone and is incomplete. Here the sample spans 97,000 or so clones, about four fifths being singletons. Input material: peripheral blood. The receptors were sampled from a woman of 80 years or more with active or convalescent COVID-19. The CDR3 runs from the conserved cysteine through the conserved F or W. The D gene is left open where the match is weak. Not every row has a clone size; where given, it reads once, few, many or a size class.

>few|TRBV28|.|TRBJ1-5
TGTGCCAGCAAAACGGGGGGGCTGTTCAATCAGCCCCAGCATTTT
CASKTGGLFNQPQHF
>.|TRBV7-8|.|TRBJ1-2
TGTGCCAGCAGCTTAGCGATGGGGAGTCGCTATGGCTACACCTTC
CASSLAMGSRYGYTF
>.|TRBV5-1|TRBD2|TRBJ2-3
TGCGCCAGCAGCTCCAGCCCTAGGACTAGCGTTGTAGATACGCAGTATTTT
CASSSSPRTSVVDTQYF
>.|TRBV19|TRBD1|TRBJ2-5
TGTGCCAGTAACACCGGGACAGAACAAGAGACCCAGTACTTC
CASNTGTEQETQYF
>.|TRBV19|TRBD1|TRBJ2-1
TGTGCCAGTATAGGGACAGGGGACTACAATGAGCAGTTCTTC
CASIGTGDYNEQFF
>.|TRBV7-8|.|TRBJ2-6
TGTGCCAGCAGCTTACAAGGGGGTCTGGGGGCCAACGTCCTGACTTTC
CASSLQGGLGANVLTF
>.|TRBV5-1|TRBD2|TRBJ2-7
TGTGCCAGCACAGGACTAGCGGGAGGCCCCTCCGAGCAGTACTTC
CASTGLAGGPSEQYF
>.|TRBV5-1|.|TRBJ2-1
TGCGCCAGCAGCTTGACAGTGGATGAGCAGTTCTTC
CASSLTVDEQFF
>.|TRBV30|TRBD1|TRBJ1-1
TGTGCCTGGACCGGGACAGGGGGTTATACTGAAGCTTTCTTT
CAWTGTGGYTEAFF
>.|TRBV28|.|TRBJ1-5
TGTGCCAGCAGGAACCAGGGCAATCAGCCCCAGCATTTT
CASRNQGNQPQHF
>.|TRBV6-2/TRBV6-3|TRBD2|TRBJ2-1
TGTGCCAGCAGCATACCGGGACTAGCGTTTGAGCAGTTCTTC
CASSIPGLAFEQFF
>.|TRBV10-3|.|TRBJ2-3
TGTGCCATCGGGGCCCCCACAGATACGCAGTATTTT
CAIGAPTDTQYF
>.|TRBV19|TRBD1|TRBJ1-5
TGTGCCAGTAGTCAGCCGGGACAGGGGGCTGGTCAGCCCCAGCATTTT
CASSQPGQGAGQPQHF
>few|TRBV5-1|.|TRBJ2-7
TGCGCCAGCAGCTCAGGGTTTGAGTCCTACGAGCAGTACTTC
CASSSGFESYEQYF
>.|TRBV11-2|.|TRBJ1-1
TGTGCCAGCAGCTTAACAACGAACACTGAAGCTTTCTTT
CASSLTTNTEAFF
>.|TRBV5-1|.|TRBJ1-1
TGCGCCAGCAGCCCACAGGGATGGACTGAAGCTTTCTTT
CASSPQGWTEAFF
>.|TRBV5-1|TRBD2|TRBJ2-5
TGCGCCAGCAGCTTGGGTCTAGCGGGAGAGACCCAGTACTTC
CASSLGLAGETQYF
>.|TRBV18|TRBD2|TRBJ2-3
TGTGCCAGCTCACCTACTAGCGGCACAGATACGCAGTATTTT
CASSPTSGTDTQYF
>.|TRBV5-1|TRBD1|TRBJ2-2
TGCGCCAGCAGCTCAACCCTTAACAGGGGGCACCTCACCGGGGAGCTGTTTTTT
CASSSTLNRGHLTGELFF
>.|TRBV7-3|.|TRBJ1-1
TGTGCCAGCAGCTTAATCGGGGGTGCGTACACTGAAGCTTTCTTT
CASSLIGGAYTEAFF
>.|TRBV5-1|.|TRBJ2-3
TGCGCCAGCAGCTTGGTCCAAGGAGGAGATACGCAGTATTTT
CASSLVQGGDTQYF
>once|TRBV5-1|TRBD2|TRBJ2-5
TGCGCCAGCAGCTTGACGGCCAGGACTAGCGGGAGGGAGACCCAGTACTTC
CASSLTARTSGRETQYF
>.|TRBV18|TRBD1|TRBJ2-7
TGTGCCAGCTCATCTTCCGGGACAGGGGGCCCCGAGCAGTACTTC
CASSSSGTGGPEQYF
>.|TRBV5-1|TRBD2|TRBJ2-5
TGCGCCAGCAGCGGAGGGACTAGCGGGACTGAGACCCAGTACTTC
CASSGGTSGTETQYF
>.|TRBV5-4|.|TRBJ2-3
TGTGCCAGCAGCTTTGGAGGGCCGGGGACAGATACGCAGTATTTT
CASSFGGPGTDTQYF
>few|TRBV28|TRBD1|TRBJ1-5
TGTGCCAGCAGTCAGGGGGTCCTTACTCAGCCCCAGCATTTT
CASSQGVLTQPQHF
>.|TRBV6-5|.|TRBJ1-2
TGTGCCAGCAGGGAGGGGAGGTTTGGCTACACCTTC
CASREGRFGYTF
>.|TRBV5-5|TRBD1|TRBJ2-3
TGTGCCAGCAGCGGGGAGGACAGGGGGTTGGCAGATACGCAGTATTTT
CASSGEDRGLADTQYF
>.|TRBV7-8|TRBD2|TRBJ2-3
TGTGCCAGCAGCTTATTTAGGGCTAGCGGTTCCACAGATACGCAGTATTTT
CASSLFRASGSTDTQYF
>few|TRBV4-1|.|TRBJ1-5
TGCGCCAGCAGCCAAGAGGGCACTCGAAGCAATCAGCCCCAGCATTTT
CASSQEGTRSNQPQHF
>few|TRBV2|.|TRBJ2-3
.
CASTRRWGSGNLKYF
>few|TRBV23-1|.|TRBJ1-1
TGCGCCAGCAGTCAAACCAGGGGACTGAACACTGAAGCTTTCTTT
CASSQTRGLNTEAFF
>once|TRBV27|.|TRBJ1-2
TGTGCCAGCAGTTCGCGCCATTGGGGCTACACCTTC
CASSSRHWGYTF
>.|TRBV18|TRBD2|TRBJ2-7
TGTGCCAGCTCACCACTAGCGGGAGAGGACGAGCAGTACTTC
CASSPLAGEDEQYF
>.|TRBV6-1|.|TRBJ1-2
TGTGCCAGCAGTGAAGCTACACAAAACTATGGCTACACCTTC
CASSEATQNYGYTF
>.|TRBV18|TRBD1|TRBJ1-1
TGTGCCAGCTCACCGGAGCAGGGGGCGCGTACTGAAGCTTTCTTT
CASSPEQGARTEAFF
>.|TRBV28|TRBD1|TRBJ1-3
TGTGCCAGCAGGCCCAACAGGGGGACTGGAAACACCATATATTTT
CASRPNRGTGNTIYF
>.|TRBV5-1|TRBD2|TRBJ2-2
TGTGCCAGCAGTTGGCGGACTAGCGGGAGGGAGACCGGGGAGCTGTTTTTT
CASSWRTSGRETGELFF
>.|TRBV7-2|TRBD2|TRBJ2-2
TGTGCCAGCAGCCCATTAAGGGCGGGAGGGCGCGGGGAGCTGTTTTTT
CASSPLRAGGRGELFF
>.|TRBV5-1|TRBD2|TRBJ2-5
TGCGCCAGCAGCTTGGGGACTAGCGGGAGGACGCAAGAGACCCAGTACTTC
CASSLGTSGRTQETQYF
>.|TRBV5-4|TRBD1|TRBJ2-1
TGTGCCAGCAGCTTGGGTAGGGACAGGGGGCGGTTTTACAATGAGCAGTTCTTC
CASSLGRDRGRFYNEQFF